The 20 T cell receptor beta chains listed next were all sequenced from one sample in a study of blood T cell repertoires in COVID-19. Only in-frame clones appear in the TCRdb table, and some are missing; sequencing was by immunoSEQ multiplex PCR. Of tens of thousands of clones in the sample, 65% to 80% are singletons; the top ten hold approximately 3.8%. Sequencing used peripheral blood. The receptors stem from a man aged 55-75 years with acute or convalescent COVID-19.

The V call is TRBV29-1, the J call TRBJ2-1; TRBD1 agrees at 11 bases. V lost 1 base and J lost 3; bases outside the gene matches: 2. The CDR3 loop spans 15 amino acids. CDR1 and CDR2 (germline): SQVTM, ANQGSEA. CDR3 in amino acids: CSVEGTGGSYNEQFF. The CDR3, as DNA: TGCAGCGTTGAAGGGACAGGGGGCAGCTACAATGAGCAGTTCTTC.

The V gene is TRBV27, the J gene TRBJ2-5; TRBD1 agrees at 10 bases. There are 14 residues in the CDR3. Germline lookup yields CDR1 MNHEY and CDR2 SMNVEV (reference sequence). The V and J ends lost 5 bases and 3 bases, in that order; junction bases with no gene match: 3. CDR3 sequence (DNA): TGTGCCAGCAGTCACGGGACAGGGGAAGAGACCCAGTACTTC. This sequence encodes CASSHGTGEETQYF.

This clone was detected a few times. The chain uses TRBV7-8 and TRBJ1-5; unclear D gene. V lost 1 base, J lost 0 bases, and 7 bases lay in between. Per germline, CDR1 SGHVS and CDR2 FQNEAQ. The CDR3 is 15 amino acids. The CDR3, as DNA: TGTGCCAGCAGCTTAGGGCGGGTTAGCAATCAGCCCCAGCATTTT. Amino acid sequence: CASSLGRVSNQPQHF.

The V gene is TRBV28, the J gene TRBJ1-2; 8 bases map to TRBD1. Germline values: CDR1 MDHEN, CDR2 SYDVKM. V gave up 4 bases and J gave up 3 bases; unmatched junction bases: 10. CDR3 length: 16 amino acids. CDR3 in amino acids: CASSSASGGHYYGYTF. The DNA of the CDR3 is TGTGCCAGCAGTTCGGCCTCAGGGGGCCACTACTATGGCTACACCTTC.

V usage is TRBV18 and J usage is TRBJ2-5; TRBD1 agrees at 8 bases. The CDR3 consists of 14 residues. The junction had 5 bases not matched to a gene; V was cut back by 3 bases and J by 5 bases. Germline V gene data show CDR1 as KGHSH and CDR2 as LQKENI. The CDR3 loop reads CASSPGQGKETQYF. The CDR3 DNA reads as TGTGCCAGCTCACCCGGACAGGGCAAGGAGACCCAGTACTTC.

This chain joins TRBV3-1 (or the pseudogene TRBV3-2) and TRBJ2-3, with 10 bases that match TRBD1. The germline V gene encodes CDR1 LGHDT and CDR2 YNNKEL (reference sequence). With V trimmed by 6 bases and J by 2 bases, 11 bases remained unmatched. CDR3 size: 17 residues. The CDR3 region is CASRADPGQGSTDTQYF. DNA of the CDR3: TGTGCCAGCAGGGCTGATCCGGGACAGGGGTCCACAGATACGCAGTATTTT.

V usage is TRBV19 and J usage is TRBJ1-1; 7 bases line up with TRBD1. This CDR3 comprises 16 residues. Per the germline V gene, CDR1 is LNHDA and CDR2 is SQIVND (reference sequence). J gave up 1 base and V 4 bases, and 9 bases lay outside the gene matches. CDR3 region: CASSRWDSLGNTEAFF. DNA of the CDR3: TGTGCCAGTAGTAGATGGGACAGCTTAGGGAACACTGAAGCTTTCTTT.

V and J are TRBV7-9 and TRBJ2-1; D ambiguous. This CDR3 contains 13 residues. Trimming stripped 5 bases from V and 3 bases from J, with 8 bases between. Germline CDR1 is SEHNR and CDR2 is FQNEAQ (reference sequence). This CDR3 is CASSARNYNEQFF. DNA for the CDR3: TGTGCCAGCAGCGCGAGAAACTACAATGAGCAGTTCTTC.

The chain employs TRBV28 and TRBJ2-4; D remains unclear. Trimming shortened V by 5 bases and J by 3 bases, and 8 bases separated the two germline ends. The germline gives CDR1 MDHEN, CDR2 SYDVKM. CDR3 length equals 13 residues. The CDR3 DNA reads as TGTGCCAGCAGTCGCCACAACAAAAACATTCAGTACTTC. Translating it yields CASSRHNKNIQYF.

This clone came up once. The CDR3 sequence: CASSPRIVEGYTF. The CDR3 bases are TGTGCCAGCAGCCCCCGAATTGTGGAGGGCTACACCTTC. The gene calls are TRBV3-1 (or the pseudogene TRBV3-2) and TRBJ1-2; D remains unclear. Trimming removed 4 bases at V and 8 bases at J, with 14 bases between. CDR3 size: 13 residues. Germline-derived CDR1 and CDR2 are LGHDT and YNNKEL (reference sequence).

The rearrangement links TRBV9 to TRBJ1-1, with D unresolved. Trimming left V 6 bases short and J 1 base short, with 13 bases between. The CDR3 spans 14 residues. Germline-derived CDR1 and CDR2 are SGDLS and YYNGEE. CDR3 protein: CASNPLEGNTEAFF. The CDR3 DNA reads as TGTGCCAGCAACCCCCTCGAGGGGAACACTGAAGCTTTCTTT. Combining the CDR3 with reference TRBV9 and TRBJ1-1 gives the whole variable domain DSGVTQTPKHLITATGQRVTLRCSPRSGDLSVYWYQQSLDQGLQFLIQYYNGEERAKGNILERFSAQQFPDLHSELNLSSLELGDSALYFCASNPLEGNTEAFFGQGTRLTVV.

The chain combines TRBV19 with TRBJ2-3, with D possibly TRBD2 on 6 matching bases. This CDR3 contains 14 residues. Trimming cost V 4 bases and J 2 bases, with 10 bases left between them. CDR1 is LNHDA and CDR2 is SQIVND in the germline V gene (reference sequence). CDR3 DNA: TGTGCCAGTAGTAGGGACTCCTACACAGATACGCAGTATTTT. Translating it yields CASSRDSYTDTQYF.

The chain couples TRBV2 to TRBJ2-7; D is ambiguous. V was cut by 2 bases and J by 4 bases, with 6 bases left in between. The CDR3 has 12 amino acids. Germline V gives CDR1 SNHLY, CDR2 FYNNEI. The CDR3 bases are TGTGCCAGCAGTGAAATCGAGTACGAGCAGTACTTC. It codes for CASSEIEYEQYF.

J is TRBJ1-2 and V is TRBV28; TRBD1 might be the D (5 bases). Deletions cut 4 bases from V and 5 bases from J, with 14 bases between. CDR1 MDHEN and CDR2 SYDVKM come from the germline V gene. This CDR3 has 14 residues. CDR3 loop: CASSSYRQSYGYTF. The CDR3 coding sequence is TGTGCCAGCAGTTCCTACCGACAGTCTTATGGCTACACCTTC.

V usage is TRBV9 and J usage is TRBJ1-3; possible D gene TRBD1, 5 bases. This CDR3 region has 15 residues. CDR1 is SGDLS and CDR2 is YYNGEE in the germline V gene. V was cut by 4 bases and J by 0 bases, with 11 bases left in between. The CDR3 nucleotides are TGTGCCAGCAGCCAGGGCCATGTCTCTGGAAACACCATATATTTT. It codes for CASSQGHVSGNTIYF.

In DNA form, the CDR3 reads TGTGCCAGCGAACAAGTAGCTTTCTTT. This encodes CASEQVAFF. This rearrangement joins TRBV21-1 to TRBJ1-1; the listed D gene, TRBD1, was not tested against the DNA. TRBV21-1 constitutes a pseudogene. This CDR3 spans 9 amino acids.

J is TRBJ1-3 and V is TRBV10-3; TRBD1 might be the D (5 bases). CDR1 and CDR2 (germline): ENHRY, SYGVKD. The CDR3 length is 14 residues. Trimming took off 10 bases at V and 3 bases at J, with 16 bases between the two ends. CDR3: CATTDPDVGNTIYF. The CDR3 DNA follows: TGTGCCACGACAGACCCGGACGTTGGAAACACCATATATTTT.

V is TRBV6-1 and J is TRBJ2-7; the D gene is possibly TRBD1 (5 bases). This CDR3 comprises 19 residues. The V end lost 3 bases, the J end lost 9 bases, and 33 bases lay between the germline ends. Germline CDR1 and CDR2: MNHNS and SASEGT. The CDR3 spells CASSDRMGSRVGVSARQYF. Written as DNA, the CDR3 is TGTGCCAGCAGTGATAGAATGGGCAGCCGGGTAGGGGTCTCAGCGAGGCAGTACTTC.

The chain combines TRBV7-9 with TRBJ2-7; tentatively, D is TRBD2 (5 bases). Per the germline V gene, CDR1 is SEHNR and CDR2 is FQNEAQ (reference sequence). The CDR3 loop spans 15 amino acids. The V and J ends lost 0 bases and 6 bases respectively, with 15 bases between them. The CDR3 loop is CASSLAGIGPFEQYF. CDR3 DNA: TGTGCCAGCAGCTTAGCCGGGATCGGGCCCTTCGAGCAGTACTTC.

The chain joins TRBV27 to TRBJ2-7; D is possibly TRBD2 (6 bases). From germline, CDR1 is MNHEY and CDR2 SMNVEV (reference sequence). Trimming took off 5 bases at V and 4 bases at J, with 15 bases between the two ends. The CDR3 spans 14 residues. In DNA form, the CDR3 reads TGTGCCAGCAGTCGTCGTGGAGGGCTGTACGAGCAGTACTTC. It yields the protein CASSRRGGLYEQYF.